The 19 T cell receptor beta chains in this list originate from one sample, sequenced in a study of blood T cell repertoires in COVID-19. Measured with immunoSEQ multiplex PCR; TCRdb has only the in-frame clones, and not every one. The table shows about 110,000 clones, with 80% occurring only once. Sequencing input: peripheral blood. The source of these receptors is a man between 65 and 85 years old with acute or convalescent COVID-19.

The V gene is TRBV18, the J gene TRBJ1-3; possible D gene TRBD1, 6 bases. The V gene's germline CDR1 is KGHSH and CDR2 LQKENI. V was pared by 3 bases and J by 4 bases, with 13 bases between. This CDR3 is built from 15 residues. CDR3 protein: CASSPAGASGNTIYF. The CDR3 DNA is TGTGCCAGCTCACCCGCAGGGGCCTCAGGAAACACCATATATTTT.

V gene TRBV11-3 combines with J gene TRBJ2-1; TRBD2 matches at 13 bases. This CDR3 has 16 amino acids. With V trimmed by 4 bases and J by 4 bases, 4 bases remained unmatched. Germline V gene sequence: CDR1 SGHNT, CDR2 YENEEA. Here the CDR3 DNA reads TGTGCCAGCAGCTCGGGGGGACTAGCGGGATACAATGAGCAGTTCTTC. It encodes CASSSGGLAGYNEQFF.

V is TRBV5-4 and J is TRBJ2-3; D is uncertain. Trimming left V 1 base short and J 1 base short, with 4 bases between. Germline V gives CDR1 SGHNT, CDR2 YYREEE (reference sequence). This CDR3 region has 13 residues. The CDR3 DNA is TGTGCCAGCAGCTTGCAGGGCACAGATACGCAGTATTTT. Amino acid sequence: CASSLQGTDTQYF.

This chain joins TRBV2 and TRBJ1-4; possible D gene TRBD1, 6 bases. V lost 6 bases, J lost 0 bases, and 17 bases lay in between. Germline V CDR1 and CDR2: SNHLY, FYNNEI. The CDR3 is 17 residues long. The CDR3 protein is CASSEYGTSATNEKLFF. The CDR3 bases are TGTGCCAGCAGCGAATACGGGACATCAGCAACTAATGAAAAACTGTTTTTT.

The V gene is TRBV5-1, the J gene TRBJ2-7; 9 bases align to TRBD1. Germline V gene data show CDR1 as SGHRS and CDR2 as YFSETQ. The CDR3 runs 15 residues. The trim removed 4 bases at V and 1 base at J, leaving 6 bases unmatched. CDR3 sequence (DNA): TGCGCCAGCAGCCCGGGACAGGGAGATTCCTACGAGCAGTACTTC. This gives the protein CASSPGQGDSYEQYF.

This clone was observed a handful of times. CDR3 protein: CASSYGRGNEQFF. In nucleotides, the CDR3 is TGTGCCAGTAGTTATGGCAGGGGGAATGAGCAGTTCTTC. This rearrangement joins TRBV19 to TRBJ2-1; 7 bases map to TRBD1. Germline V gene lookup returns CDR1 LNHDA and CDR2 SQIVND (reference sequence). CDR3 length equals 13 residues. The ends lost 5 bases at V and 7 bases at J; junction bases unmatched: 5. Based on the CDR3 plus reference TRBV19 and TRBJ2-1, the full variable domain is DGGITQSPKYLFRKEGQNVTLSCEQNLNHDAMYWYRQDPGQGLRLIYYSQIVNDFQKGDIAEGYSVSREKKESFPLTVTSAQKNPTAFYLCASSYGRGNEQFFGPGTRLTVL.

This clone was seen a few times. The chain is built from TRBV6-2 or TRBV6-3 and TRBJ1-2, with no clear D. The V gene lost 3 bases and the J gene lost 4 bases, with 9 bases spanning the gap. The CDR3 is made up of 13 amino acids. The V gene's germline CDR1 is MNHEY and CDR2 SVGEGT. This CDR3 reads CASSYKPVYGYTF. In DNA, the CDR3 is TGTGCCAGCAGTTATAAGCCTGTCTATGGCTACACCTTC.

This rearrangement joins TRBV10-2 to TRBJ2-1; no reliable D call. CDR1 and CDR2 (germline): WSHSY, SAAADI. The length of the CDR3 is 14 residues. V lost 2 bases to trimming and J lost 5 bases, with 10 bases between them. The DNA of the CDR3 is TGCGCCAGCAGTGAGGCGGCCCGTAACAATGAGCAGTTCTTC. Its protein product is CASSEAARNNEQFF.

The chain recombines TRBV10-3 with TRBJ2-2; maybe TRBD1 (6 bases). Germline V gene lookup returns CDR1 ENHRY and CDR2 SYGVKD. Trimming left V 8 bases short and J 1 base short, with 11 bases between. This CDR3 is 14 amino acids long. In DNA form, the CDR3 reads TGTGCCATCTATCAGGGACAGAACACCGGGGAGCTGTTTTTT. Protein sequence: CAIYQGQNTGELFF.

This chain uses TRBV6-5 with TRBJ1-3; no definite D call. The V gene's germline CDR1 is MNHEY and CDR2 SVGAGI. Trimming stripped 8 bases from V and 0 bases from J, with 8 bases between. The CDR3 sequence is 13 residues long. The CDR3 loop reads CASSADSGNTIYF. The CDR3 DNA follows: TGTGCCAGCTCCGCGGACTCTGGAAACACCATATATTTT.

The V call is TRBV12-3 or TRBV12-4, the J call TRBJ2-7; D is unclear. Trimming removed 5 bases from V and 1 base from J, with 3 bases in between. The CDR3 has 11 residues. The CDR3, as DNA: TGTGCCAGCAGTCATTCCTACGAGCAGTACTTC. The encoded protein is CASSHSYEQYF.

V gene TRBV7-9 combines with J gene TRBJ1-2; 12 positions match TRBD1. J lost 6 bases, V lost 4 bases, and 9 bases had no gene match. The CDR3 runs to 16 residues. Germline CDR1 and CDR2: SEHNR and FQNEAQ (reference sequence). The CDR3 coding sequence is TGTGCCAGCAGCTCGGGACAGGGGGCCGGGACTGATGGCTACACCTTC. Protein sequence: CASSSGQGAGTDGYTF.

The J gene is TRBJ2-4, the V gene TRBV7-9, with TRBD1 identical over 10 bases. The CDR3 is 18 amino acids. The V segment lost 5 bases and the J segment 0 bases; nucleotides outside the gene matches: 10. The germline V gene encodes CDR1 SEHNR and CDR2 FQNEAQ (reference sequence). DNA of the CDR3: TGTGCCAGCAGCCTATCGGACAGGGGGGGTCTAGCCAAAAACATTCAGTACTTC. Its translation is CASSLSDRGGLAKNIQYF.

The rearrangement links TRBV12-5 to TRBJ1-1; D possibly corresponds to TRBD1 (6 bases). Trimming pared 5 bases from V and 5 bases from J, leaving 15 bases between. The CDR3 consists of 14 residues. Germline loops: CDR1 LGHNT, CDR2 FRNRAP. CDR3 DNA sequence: TGTGCTAGTGGTCCCGGACAGCGGAGGACTGAAGCTTTCTTT. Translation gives CASGPGQRRTEAFF.

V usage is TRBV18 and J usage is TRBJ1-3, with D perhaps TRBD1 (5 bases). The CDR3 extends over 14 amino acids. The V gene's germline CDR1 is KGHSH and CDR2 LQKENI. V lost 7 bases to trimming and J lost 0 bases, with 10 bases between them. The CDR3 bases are TGTGCCAGCTACACAGGAAACTCTGGAAACACCATATATTTT. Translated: CASYTGNSGNTIYF.

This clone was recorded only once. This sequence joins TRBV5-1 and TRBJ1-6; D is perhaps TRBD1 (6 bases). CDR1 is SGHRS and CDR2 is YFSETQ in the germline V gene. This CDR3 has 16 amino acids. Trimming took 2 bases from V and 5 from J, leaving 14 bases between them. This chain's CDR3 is CASSLQGHGDNSPLHF. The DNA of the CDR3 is TGCGCCAGCAGCTTACAGGGTCACGGGGATAATTCACCCCTCCACTTT.

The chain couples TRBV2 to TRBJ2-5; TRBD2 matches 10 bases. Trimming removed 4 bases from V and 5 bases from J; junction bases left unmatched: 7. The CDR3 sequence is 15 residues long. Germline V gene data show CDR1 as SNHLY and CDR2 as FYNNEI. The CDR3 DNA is TGTGCCAGCAGTGTTTTTAGCGGGGGGCACGAGACCCAGTACTTC. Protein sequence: CASSVFSGGHETQYF.

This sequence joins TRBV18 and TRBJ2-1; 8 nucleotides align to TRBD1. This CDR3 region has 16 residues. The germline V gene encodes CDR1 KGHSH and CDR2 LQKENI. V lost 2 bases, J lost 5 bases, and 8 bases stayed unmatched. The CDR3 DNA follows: TGTGCCAGCTCACCAAACCCGGGACAGGTGGACAATGAGCAGTTCTTC. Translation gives CASSPNPGQVDNEQFF.

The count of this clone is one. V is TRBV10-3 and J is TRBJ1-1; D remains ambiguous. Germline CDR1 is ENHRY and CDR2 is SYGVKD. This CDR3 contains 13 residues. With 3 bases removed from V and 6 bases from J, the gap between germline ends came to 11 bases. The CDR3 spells CAISDSVVPEAFF. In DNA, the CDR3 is TGTGCCATCAGTGATTCGGTGGTCCCTGAAGCTTTCTTT.